This T cell receptor beta chain is from a study of beta chain features in type 1 diabetes. From germline, CDR1 is GTSNPN and CDR2 SVGIG (reference sequence). V lost 2 bases to trimming and J lost 5 bases, with 13 bases between them. This CDR3 is built from 14 residues. Reverse transcribing all isolated RNA meant expressed TCRB transcripts were sequenced. This table comes from immunoSEQ multiplex PCR, and its TCRdb copy is limited to in-frame clones, with some not included. The sample has hundreds of thousands of clones, about 12% seen once. Points from the study as a whole: Shorter templates might be favored by PCR, equally in patients and controls. In comparison with healthy donors, patients had naive, central memory and Treg TCRB repertoires that appeared more similar.

Via CD45RO/CCR7/CD25/CD127/CD95/CD27, cells of the CD4+ naive, central memory, regulatory and stem cell-like memory subsets were sorted. Comment on this clone: Antigen: not known.

This receptor was identified in a man between 18 and 29 years old in good health. Sequencing was done on a sample of naive CD4+ T cells from blood. The chain uses TRBV30 and TRBJ1-5; a weak D match, TRBD1 (5 bases). As DNA, the CDR3 is TGTGCCTGGAGTAACTTACAGGCGGATCAGCCCCAGCATTTT. Translating it yields CAWSNLQADQPQHF.